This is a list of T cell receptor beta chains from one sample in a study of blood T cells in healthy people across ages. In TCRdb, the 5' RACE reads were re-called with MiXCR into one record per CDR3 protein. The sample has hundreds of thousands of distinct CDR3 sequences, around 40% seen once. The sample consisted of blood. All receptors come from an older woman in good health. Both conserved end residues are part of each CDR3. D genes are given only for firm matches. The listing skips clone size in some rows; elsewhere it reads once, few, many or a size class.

CASRQQGQTPYNEQFF,TGTGCCAGCAGACAGCAGGGACAGACTCCTTACAATGAGCAGTTCTTC,TRBJ2-1,TRBV7-9,few,TRBD1
CASSESIAGGQETQYF,TGCGCCAGCAGTGAGTCAATAGCGGGGGGACAAGAGACCCAGTACTTC,TRBJ2-5,TRBV10-1,few,TRBD2
CASSVVGYGCTF,TGTGCCAGCAGTGTAGTTGGGTATGGCTGCACCTTC,TRBJ1-2,TRBV2,NA,NA
CASSTVGAGGSYEQYF,TGTGCCAGCAGCACCGTCGGGGCAGGTGGGTCCTACGAGCAGTACTTC,TRBJ2-7,TRBV7-8,once,NA
CAISEGNIQYF,TGTGCCATCAGTGAGGGGAACATTCAGTACTTC,TRBJ2-4,TRBV10-3,NA,NA
CATSRDRYEQYF,TGTGCCACCAGCCGGGATCGGTATGAGCAGTACTTC,TRBJ2-7,TRBV15,few,NA
CASRNGTGKLSASGYTF,TGCGCCAGCAGAAACGGGACAGGCAAATTAAGTGCGAGTGGCTACACCTTC,TRBJ1-2,TRBV5-1,few,TRBD1
CASRKTSGPSYEQYF,TGTGCCAGCCGGAAGACTAGCGGCCCCTCCTACGAGCAGTACTTC,TRBJ2-7,TRBV3-1,once,TRBD2
CSASSGEAYEQYF,TGCAGTGCTAGTTCTGGGGAAGCCTACGAGCAGTACTTC,TRBJ2-7,TRBV20-1,few,NA
CASSFGPASDEKLFF,TGCGCCAGCAGCTTTGGACCCGCCAGTGATGAAAAACTGTTTTTT,TRBJ1-4,TRBV5-1,NA,NA
CASSVGALSTDTQYF,TGTGCCAGCAGCGTAGGGGCTCTAAGCACAGATACGCAGTATTTT,TRBJ2-3,TRBV9,NA,NA
CASSLEPTYEQYF,TGCGCCAGCAGCTTGGAACCCACTTACGAGCAGTACTTC,TRBJ2-7,TRBV5-1,NA,NA
CASTNRGRETQYF,TGTGCCAGCACCAACAGGGGTCGAGAGACCCAGTACTTC,TRBJ2-5,TRBV25-1,NA,TRBD1
CSVTSGEVETQYF,TGCAGCGTTACCTCGGGGGAAGTGGAGACCCAGTACTTC,TRBJ2-5,TRBV29-1,many,NA
CASSYQVLDEQYF,TGTGCCAGCAGTTACCAGGTGCTCGATGAGCAGTACTTC,TRBJ2-7,TRBV6-5,NA,NA
CATSRVRGIGKNSPLHF,TGTGCCACCAGCAGAGTTAGAGGAATAGGAAAGAATTCACCCCTCCACTTT,TRBJ1-6,TRBV15,NA,NA
CASSVTGLLDGYTF,TGTGCCAGCAGCGTGACAGGGCTTCTGGATGGCTACACCTTC,TRBJ1-2,TRBV9,NA,TRBD1
CASSLGRNYGYTF,TGTGCCAGCAGCTTGGGACGGAACTATGGCTACACCTTC,TRBJ1-2,TRBV7-9,many,NA
CVSSVAGDQNYNEQFF,TGTGTCAGCAGCGTAGCCGGGGATCAGAATTACAATGAGCAGTTCTTC,TRBJ2-1,TRBV9,NA,NA
CASSTSGGGKVRNEQFF,TGTGCCAGCTCAACTAGCGGGGGAGGGAAGGTTAGGAATGAGCAGTTCTTC,TRBJ2-1,TRBV21-1,NA,NA
CASSKYTLAGTGELFF,TGTGCCAGCAGTAAATATACCCTAGCGGGAACCGGGGAGCTGTTTTTT,TRBJ2-2,TRBV25-1,NA,TRBD2
CASSPRQGGLNSEQFF,TGTGCCAGCAGCCCGAGACAGGGAGGATTGAACAGTGAGCAGTTCTTC,TRBJ2-1,TRBV3-1,NA,NA
CASSRDFSSIQYF,TGTGCCAGCAGCCGGGACTTTTCAAGCATTCAGTACTTC,TRBJ2-4,TRBV11-2,NA,NA
CASSQDWDASANEKLFF,TGCGCCAGCAGCCAAGACTGGGACGCGTCCGCTAATGAAAAACTGTTTTTT,TRBJ1-4,TRBV4-3,many,NA
CSARDKRGSEKLFF,TGCAGTGCTAGAGACAAGCGGGGGAGTGAAAAACTGTTTTTT,TRBJ1-4,TRBV20-1,NA,NA
CASSVGWDNEQFF,TGTGCCAGCAGTGTTGGTTGGGACAATGAGCAGTTCTTC,TRBJ2-1,TRBV7-6,NA,NA
CASSQEPPSGGFYNEQFF,TGCGCCAGCAGCCAAGAACCCCCTAGCGGGGGATTCTACAATGAGCAGTTCTTC,TRBJ2-1,TRBV4-1,NA,TRBD2
CASSFSADSYNEQFF,TGTGCCAGCAGTTTCAGCGCGGACAGCTACAATGAGCAGTTCTTC,TRBJ2-1,TRBV6-5,many,NA
CASSFRGDSETQYF,TGTGCCAGCAGTTTCCGCGGGGACAGCGAGACCCAGTACTTC,TRBJ2-5,TRBV12-3/TRBV12-4,many,NA
CASSVIRGGGTEAFF,TGTGCCAGCAGCGTAATCAGGGGTGGGGGCACTGAAGCTTTCTTT,TRBJ1-1,TRBV9,few,NA
CASSVPGQPYEQYF,TGTGCCAGCAGCGTACCGGGACAGCCCTACGAGCAGTACTTC,TRBJ2-7,TRBV5-4,once,TRBD1
CASSSTNYGYTF,TGCGCCAGCAGCTCAACTAACTATGGCTACACCTTC,TRBJ1-2,TRBV5-1,NA,NA
CASTIGLAPETDTQYF,TGTGCCAGCACCATCGGCCTAGCGCCGGAAACAGATACGCAGTATTTT,TRBJ2-3,TRBV28,NA,NA
CASSPGGSGWGEQYF,TGTGCCAGTAGTCCCGGTGGCAGCGGATGGGGCGAGCAGTACTTC,TRBJ2-7,TRBV19,NA,NA
CATSRDGDEQFF,TGTGCCACCAGCAGAGATGGAGATGAGCAGTTCTTC,TRBJ2-1,TRBV15,NA,NA
CASSLGGGRDNEQFF,TGTGCCAGCAGTTTAGGGGGGGGCCGCGACAATGAGCAGTTCTTC,TRBJ2-1,TRBV12-3/TRBV12-4,NA,NA
CASRGQGTNEQFF,TGTGCCAGCAGGGGACAGGGGACAAATGAGCAGTTCTTC,TRBJ2-1,TRBV12-3/TRBV12-4,NA,TRBD1